A single sample gave rise to the 29 T cell receptor beta chains below, sequenced in a study of blood T cell repertoires in COVID-19. The repertoire was sequenced with immunoSEQ multiplex PCR; TCRdb's copy has only in-frame clones and lacks some. This table holds over 200,000 clones, roughly 87% found once. The sequencing sample was made of peripheral blood. Receptor source: a woman aged 18-29 years who had recovered from COVID-19.

V gene TRBV18 combines with J gene TRBJ1-1, with 10 bases identical to TRBD1. V was pared by 1 base and J by 0 bases, with 5 bases of the junction left unmatched. The CDR3 is 17 amino acids. The germline V gene encodes CDR1 KGHSH and CDR2 LQKENI. CDR3 nucleotides: TGTGCCAGCTCACCACTGGGACAGGGGCGGGTGAACACTGAAGCTTTCTTT. Amino acid sequence: CASSPLGQGRVNTEAFF.

This clone was recorded only once. This chain uses TRBV4-2 with TRBJ1-3, with D uncertain. V was pared by 0 bases and J by 2 bases, with 11 bases between. The length of the CDR3 is 16 residues. Germline CDR1 LGHNA, CDR2 YNFKEQ. The CDR3, as DNA: TGTGCCAGCAGCCAAGATCGAGCGGCAGCTGGAAACACCATATATTTT. Its translation: CASSQDRAAAGNTIYF.

This sequence joins TRBV7-6 and TRBJ2-2, with 9 positions matching TRBD2. The CDR3 consists of 16 residues. Germline CDR1 and CDR2: SGHVS and FNYEAQ. V dropped 4 bases and J dropped 5; count of bases not matched to a gene: 8. As DNA, the CDR3 is TGTGCCAGCAGCTCCACGAGCGGGAGGAGTACCGGGGAGCTGTTTTTT. Translating gives CASSSTSGRSTGELFF.

The V gene is TRBV6-2 or TRBV6-3, the J gene TRBJ1-6; 10 nucleotides align to TRBD1. CDR1 and CDR2 from the germline V gene are MNHEY and SVGEGT. The V gene end was trimmed by 5 bases and the J gene end by 0 bases; junction bases not matched to a gene: 13. The CDR3 sequence is 20 residues long. The CDR3: CASSRSTGGFFDSYNSPLHF. The DNA of the CDR3 is TGTGCCAGCAGTCGTTCGACAGGGGGCTTTTTTGACTCCTATAATTCACCCCTCCACTTT.

This clone has just one count. This chain connects TRBV3-1 (or the pseudogene TRBV3-2) to TRBJ2-7; 8 positions agree with TRBD2. There are 14 residues in the CDR3. From germline, CDR1 is LGHDT and CDR2 YNNKEL (reference sequence). The J segment lost 1 base and the V segment lost 2 bases, leaving 1 base of the junction unmatched. The CDR3 reads CASSQSGSSYEQYF. In DNA form, the CDR3 reads TGTGCCAGCAGCCAAAGCGGGAGTTCCTACGAGCAGTACTTC.

This chain connects TRBV18 to TRBJ2-7; D is possibly TRBD1 (5 bases). CDR3 length: 16 amino acids. The germline gives CDR1 KGHSH, CDR2 LQKENI. V lost 3 bases, J lost 3 bases, and 18 bases lay in between. Written as DNA, the CDR3 is TGTGCCAGCTCACCTACGATTGGACACATCAGCTACGAGCAGTACTTC. Translated: CASSPTIGHISYEQYF.

The gene calls are TRBV9 and TRBJ2-7; D possibly corresponds to TRBD2 (6 bases). This CDR3 has 13 amino acids. The V and J ends lost 3 bases and 7 bases respectively, with 14 bases between them. In germline, CDR1 is SGDLS, CDR2 YYNGEE. This CDR3 is CASSAGSAGEQYF. CDR3 DNA: TGTGCCAGCAGCGCGGGGTCCGCGGGAGAGCAGTACTTC.

This chain links TRBV18 with TRBJ2-1, with D uncertain. Per the germline V gene, CDR1 is KGHSH and CDR2 is LQKENI. The CDR3 sequence is 15 residues long. Deletions cut 2 bases from V and 8 bases from J, with 16 bases between. The CDR3 DNA reads as TGTGCCAGCTCACCAATGGCGGTCCTTTTGGATGAGCAGTTCTTC. Translated: CASSPMAVLLDEQFF.

V usage is TRBV29-1 and J usage is TRBJ2-3; 7 nucleotides line up with TRBD2. CDR3 length: 14 residues. Germline V gene lookup returns CDR1 SQVTM and CDR2 ANQGSEA. Unmatched junction bases numbered 5, after V lost 5 bases and J lost 0 bases. The CDR3 nucleotides are TGCAGCGTTACCAGCGGGATAAGCACAGATACGCAGTATTTT. This codes for CSVTSGISTDTQYF.

Concerning this clone: One junction end does not reproduce the germline sequence, and a read error may be involved. This sequence joins TRBV11-2 and TRBJ2-3; 11 bases agree with TRBD2. The germline CDR1 and CDR2 sequences are SGHAT and FQNNGV. The CDR3 is 15 amino acids. In DNA form, the CDR3 reads TGTGCCAGCAGTTTAGCGGGAGGGATCCCAGATACGCAGTATTTT. Its translation is CASSLAGGIPDTQYF.

The chain uses TRBV7-9 and TRBJ2-2, with D unresolved. Germline V gene lookup returns CDR1 SEHNR and CDR2 FQNEAQ (reference sequence). The CDR3 length is 14 residues. Trimming took 2 bases from V and 3 from J, leaving 7 bases between them. CDR3 amino acids: CASSLRRDTGELFF. CDR3 nucleotide sequence: TGTGCCAGCAGCTTACGCCGGGACACCGGGGAGCTGTTTTTT.

The rearrangement links TRBV7-6 to TRBJ2-1; D is ambiguous. V gave up 5 bases and J gave up 5 bases, with 13 bases separating them. CDR1 is SGHVS and CDR2 is FNYEAQ in the germline V gene. The CDR3 runs to 14 residues. The CDR3: CASSRSRRDNEQFF. Written as DNA, the CDR3 is TGTGCCAGCAGCCGGAGCCGCCGGGACAATGAGCAGTTCTTC.

This chain connects TRBV11-2 to TRBJ1-3, with D perhaps matching TRBD1 (5 bases). This CDR3 spans 15 amino acids. The V gene's germline CDR1 is SGHAT and CDR2 FQNNGV. Trimming removed 1 base at V and 4 bases at J, with 11 bases between. The CDR3 DNA reads TGTGCCAGCAGCTTAGTCAGGGCCCGGGGAAACACCATATATTTT. It codes for CASSLVRARGNTIYF.

The rearrangement joins TRBV5-4 to TRBJ2-1, with D perhaps matching TRBD2 (6 bases). This CDR3 comprises 14 residues. Germline CDR1 is SGHNT and CDR2 is YYREEE (reference sequence). Trimming pared 1 base from V and 5 bases from J, leaving 10 bases between. DNA of the CDR3: TGTGCCAGCAGCTTGATTAGCGGCAACAATGAGCAGTTCTTC. Its translation: CASSLISGNNEQFF.

The chain couples TRBV19 to TRBJ2-1; TRBD2 matches at 8 bases. The CDR3 has 18 residues. Per germline, CDR1 LNHDA and CDR2 SQIVND (reference sequence). V trimming: 3 bases; J trimming: 0 bases; junction bases outside the gene matches: 10. CDR3 sequence: CASSMPSGRRSSYNEQFF. The CDR3 region has the DNA TGTGCCAGTAGTATGCCCAGCGGGAGACGGAGCTCCTACAATGAGCAGTTCTTC. The full variable domain, completed using reference TRBV19 and TRBJ2-1, is DGGITQSPKYLFRKEGQNVTLSCEQNLNHDAMYWYRQDPGQGLRLIYYSQIVNDFQKGDIAEGYSVSREKKESFPLTVTSAQKNPTAFYLCASSMPSGRRSSYNEQFFGPGTRLTVL.

This clone was detected once. This rearrangement joins TRBV7-3 to TRBJ2-2, with TRBD2 as a possible D gene (8 bases). V lost 1 base and J 6 bases, leaving 21 bases between the germline ends. The CDR3 has 18 residues. CDR1 is SGHTA, CDR2 FQGTGA, per germline. This chain's CDR3 is CASSLNGDSGSPSGELFF. CDR3 bases: TGTGCCAGCAGCTTAAATGGGGACAGCGGGAGTCCGTCCGGGGAGCTGTTTTTT.

The V call is TRBV18, the J call TRBJ1-2; TRBD1 agrees at 9 bases. Germline V gene lookup returns CDR1 KGHSH and CDR2 LQKENI. Trimming removed 6 bases from V and 4 bases from J; junction bases left unmatched: 9. The CDR3 loop spans 15 amino acids. CDR3 protein: CASSESRDRAYGYTF. DNA of the CDR3: TGTGCCAGCTCCGAATCACGGGACAGGGCCTATGGCTACACCTTC.

This chain joins TRBV10-3 and TRBJ1-2; D not certain. Trimming stripped 6 bases from V and 1 base from J, with 9 bases between. The CDR3 runs 13 residues. Germline V gene data show CDR1 as ENHRY and CDR2 as SYGVKD. The CDR3 protein is CAIRLGSNYGYTF. CDR3 nucleotides: TGTGCCATCAGGCTGGGGAGTAACTATGGCTACACCTTC.

The J gene is TRBJ2-3, the V gene TRBV4-1, with D tentatively TRBD2 (6 bases). The CDR3 totals 17 residues. Germline V gene lookup returns CDR1 MGHRA and CDR2 YSYEKL. Trimming removed 4 bases at V and 5 bases at J, with 22 bases between. The CDR3 sequence: CASSLLGSGLRRDTQYF. In DNA form, the CDR3 reads TGCGCCAGCAGCCTTCTGGGTAGCGGACTTAGGAGAGATACGCAGTATTTT.

The chain carries TRBV6-2 or TRBV6-3 and TRBJ1-1; D is unclear. The germline V gene encodes CDR1 MNHEY and CDR2 SVGEGT. V was pared by 0 bases and J by 0 bases, with 11 bases between. The CDR3 covers 16 residues. The CDR3 spells CASSYSNGRLNTEAFF. In DNA, the CDR3 is TGTGCCAGCAGTTACTCGAATGGGAGACTGAACACTGAAGCTTTCTTT.

The chain carries TRBV14 and TRBJ2-7, with D tentatively TRBD1 (6 bases). From germline, CDR1 is SGHDN and CDR2 FVKESK. The CDR3 consists of 14 residues. The V gene lost 4 bases and the J gene lost 3 bases, with 13 bases spanning the gap. CDR3 coding DNA: TGTGCCAGCAGCCCTCGACAGGACTTCTACGAGCAGTACTTC. It is translated as CASSPRQDFYEQYF.

The chain recombines TRBV27 with TRBJ2-2; 7 bases fit TRBD2. The germline CDR1 and CDR2 sequences are MNHEY and SMNVEV (reference sequence). This CDR3 spans 16 amino acids. Trimming cost V 8 bases and J 5 bases; bases outside gene matches: 14. In DNA, the CDR3 is TGTGCCAGCGTTTTAACCACACACGGGGGGACCGGGGAGCTGTTTTTT. This encodes CASVLTTHGGTGELFF.

This sequence joins TRBV5-1 and TRBJ1-2; the D gene is possibly TRBD1 (6 bases). The CDR3 is made up of 15 amino acids. Trimming removed 3 bases from V and 2 bases from J, with 14 bases in between. CDR1 and CDR2 (germline): SGHRS, YFSETQ. The CDR3 nucleotides read TGCGCCAGCAGCTGGGGGCAGGGCATCAACTATGGCTACACCTTC. Amino acids: CASSWGQGINYGYTF. The whole variable domain, filled in from reference TRBV5-1 and TRBJ1-2, reads KAGVTQTPRYLIKTRGQQVTLSCSPISGHRSVSWYQQTPGQGLQFLFEYFSETQRNKGNFPGRFSGRQFSNSRSEMNVSTLELGDSALYLCASSWGQGINYGYTFGSGTRLTVV.

The chain uses TRBV5-1 and TRBJ1-2; 9 bases match TRBD1. V lost 0 bases and J lost 8; bases outside the gene matches: 8. CDR1 SGHRS and CDR2 YFSETQ come from the germline V gene. The CDR3 covers 15 residues. The DNA of the CDR3 is TGCGCCAGCAGCTTGGCCTCGGGACAGGGCGGCGGCTACACCTTC. Translation gives CASSLASGQGGGYTF. The full variable domain, completed using reference TRBV5-1 and TRBJ1-2, is KAGVTQTPRYLIKTRGQQVTLSCSPISGHRSVSWYQQTPGQGLQFLFEYFSETQRNKGNFPGRFSGRQFSNSRSEMNVSTLELGDSALYLCASSLASGQGGGYTFGSGTRLTVV.

The V call is TRBV11-1, the J call TRBJ2-7, with TRBD2 matching over 8 bases. J gave up 3 bases and V 0 bases, and 7 bases lay outside the gene matches. Germline lookup yields CDR1 SGHAT and CDR2 FQDESV (reference sequence). This CDR3 contains 16 residues. Written as DNA, the CDR3 is TGTGCCAGCAGCTTAGCCGGGTTTAGCGGGAACTACGAGCAGTACTTC. This sequence encodes CASSLAGFSGNYEQYF.

The chain has TRBV9 and TRBJ1-1; D is unresolved. This CDR3 comprises 15 residues. From germline, CDR1 is SGDLS and CDR2 YYNGEE. V dropped 0 bases and J dropped 4 bases, with 13 bases sitting between them. The CDR3 region is CASSVGGGMSTEAFF. The CDR3 DNA sequence: TGTGCCAGCAGCGTAGGTGGAGGCATGAGCACTGAAGCTTTCTTT. The full variable domain, its missing parts supplied by reference TRBV9 and TRBJ1-1, is DSGVTQTPKHLITATGQRVTLRCSPRSGDLSVYWYQQSLDQGLQFLIQYYNGEERAKGNILERFSAQQFPDLHSELNLSSLELGDSALYFCASSVGGGMSTEAFFGQGTRLTVV.

Written as DNA, the CDR3 is TGCGCCAGCAGCCTACGGACAGGGACGAACACTGAAGCTTTCTTT. The encoded protein is CASSLRTGTNTEAFF. The V gene is TRBV5-1, the J gene TRBJ1-1; 8 bases agree with TRBD1. This CDR3 comprises 15 residues. The trim removed 4 bases at V and 1 base at J, leaving 6 bases unmatched. Germline CDR1 and CDR2: SGHRS and YFSETQ.

The chain is built from TRBV27 and TRBJ2-7; D is perhaps TRBD2 (6 bases). The CDR3 runs to 16 residues. The germline V gene encodes CDR1 MNHEY and CDR2 SMNVEV (reference sequence). V was shortened by 5 bases and J by 2 bases, with 19 bases between the two germline ends. As DNA, the CDR3 is TGTGCCAGCAGTCAGCTCCGATGGGGAGGCACCTACGAGCAGTACTTC. This sequence encodes CASSQLRWGGTYEQYF.

The rearrangement joins TRBV30 to TRBJ2-7; 7 bases map to TRBD2. The V segment lost 2 bases and the J segment 6 bases; nucleotides outside the gene matches: 7. CDR1 GTSNPN and CDR2 SVGIG come from the germline V gene (reference sequence). The CDR3 covers 13 residues. This CDR3 reads CAWSSLLAAEQYF. The CDR3 DNA sequence: TGTGCCTGGAGTTCTCTGCTAGCGGCCGAGCAGTACTTC.